The rows below give T cell receptor beta chains drawn from one sample of a study of T cells in localized non-small cell lung cancer. Data came from immunoSEQ multiplex PCR; TCRdb stores just in-frame clones and leaves some out. The table lists tens of thousands of clones, 70% to 90% of them singletons. The sequencing used PBMCs, collected before any cancer treatment. All receptors derive from a man between 40 and 75 years old with stage II lung adenocarcinoma. Both conserved end residues are part of each CDR3. The D gene is left open where the match is weak. Clone size is stated in some rows and not others, as once, few, many or a class when expanded.

size	V	J	D	CDR3	DNA
NA	TRBV5-4	TRBJ2-3	NA	CASSWVSGDTQYF	TGTGCCAGCAGCTGGGTCAGCGGAGATACGCAGTATTTT
NA	TRBV19	TRBJ2-2	NA	CAVARGGPGELFF	TGTGCCGTAGCTCGCGGGGGCCCCGGGGAGCTGTTTTTT
once	TRBV10-3	TRBJ1-1	TRBD1	CAIGSVTGGLTEAFF	TGTGCCATCGGGTCGGTGACAGGGGGCTTAACTGAAGCTTTCTTT
NA	TRBV10-3	TRBJ1-2	TRBD1	CAISGSFGQGSYGYTF	TGTGCCATCAGTGGGTCATTCGGACAGGGAAGCTATGGCTACACCTTC
NA	TRBV6-1	TRBJ1-3	NA	CASLGEGSGNTIYF	TGTGCCAGCTTAGGAGAGGGATCCGGAAACACCATATATTTT
few	TRBV29-1	TRBJ1-1	NA	CSETRETEAFF	TGCAGCGAAACGAGGGAGACTGAAGCTTTCTTT
few	TRBV27	TRBJ2-1	NA	CASGLYEQFF	TGTGCCAGCGGCCTCTATGAGCAGTTCTTC
NA	TRBV29-1	TRBJ1-1	NA	CSVSPGHEGTEAFF	TGCAGCGTCAGCCCCGGGCACGAAGGGACTGAAGCTTTCTTT
NA	TRBV18	TRBJ1-5	NA	CASPALWARNQPQHF	TGTGCCAGCCCTGCCCTTTGGGCCCGCAATCAGCCCCAGCATTTT
NA	TRBV4-1	TRBJ2-3	NA	CASSPDHGPGLSTDTQYF	TGCGCCAGCAGCCCAGACCACGGGCCAGGCCTTAGCACAGATACGCAGTATTTT
NA	TRBV30	TRBJ1-1	NA	CAWSGGEWGAFF	TGTGCCTGGAGTGGCGGGGAGTGGGGAGCTTTCTTT
NA	TRBV5-8	TRBJ2-3	NA	CASSLVGSGAAEDTQYF	TGTGCCAGCAGCTTGGTCGGGTCCGGGGCGGCGGAAGATACGCAGTATTTT
NA	TRBV5-1	TRBJ1-6	NA	CASSLNWGAGSPLHF	TGCGCCAGCAGCTTGAACTGGGGGGCAGGTTCACCCCTCCACTTT
few	TRBV5-1	TRBJ1-3	NA	CASSHGRVSGNTIYF	TGCGCCAGCAGCCACGGAAGGGTCTCTGGAAACACCATATATTTT
NA	TRBV18	TRBJ1-1	NA	CASSSDGGTYTEAFF	TGTGCCAGCTCCTCTGATGGGGGGACCTACACTGAAGCTTTCTTT
NA	TRBV11-2	TRBJ1-4	NA	CASSLDGTPNEKLFF	TGTGCCAGCAGCTTAGACGGGACCCCTAATGAAAAACTGTTTTTT
NA	TRBV18	TRBJ1-1	TRBD1	CASSPLDRGDAFF	TGTGCCAGCTCACCCCTGGACAGGGGGGATGCTTTCTTT
NA	TRBV5-1	TRBJ1-1	NA	CASSLSGTEAFF	TGCGCCAGCAGCTTGTCCGGTACTGAAGCTTTCTTT
NA	TRBV5-1	TRBJ1-1	TRBD1	CASSQRTGTEAFF	TGCGCCAGCAGCCAGAGGACAGGGACTGAAGCTTTCTTT
NA	TRBV10-3	TRBJ1-1	NA	CAISVGENTEAFF	TGTGCCATCAGTGTGGGCGAAAACACTGAAGCTTTCTTT
NA	TRBV11-2	TRBJ2-1	NA	CASSLEQGTYNEQFF	TGTGCCAGCAGCTTAGAACAGGGTACCTACAATGAGCAGTTCTTC